This T cell receptor beta chain is from a study of blood T cell repertoires in COVID-19. The length of the CDR3 is 16 residues. V dropped 1 base and J dropped 8 bases, with 20 bases sitting between them. CDR1 and CDR2 (germline): SGHTA, FQGNSA. Only in-frame clones appear in the TCRdb table, and some are missing; sequencing was by immunoSEQ multiplex PCR. Of 200,000 or so clones listed, approximately 80% were seen once; the top ten hold over 9.5%. Sequenced material: peripheral blood. The sequence was obtained from a woman of 80 years or more with acute or convalescent COVID-19. This chain joins TRBV7-2 and TRBJ1-2; no clear D. The CDR3 here is CASSLEVTNARGGYTF. The CDR3 bases are TGTGCCAGCAGCTTAGAGGTGACGAACGCTAGAGGAGGCTACACCTTC.